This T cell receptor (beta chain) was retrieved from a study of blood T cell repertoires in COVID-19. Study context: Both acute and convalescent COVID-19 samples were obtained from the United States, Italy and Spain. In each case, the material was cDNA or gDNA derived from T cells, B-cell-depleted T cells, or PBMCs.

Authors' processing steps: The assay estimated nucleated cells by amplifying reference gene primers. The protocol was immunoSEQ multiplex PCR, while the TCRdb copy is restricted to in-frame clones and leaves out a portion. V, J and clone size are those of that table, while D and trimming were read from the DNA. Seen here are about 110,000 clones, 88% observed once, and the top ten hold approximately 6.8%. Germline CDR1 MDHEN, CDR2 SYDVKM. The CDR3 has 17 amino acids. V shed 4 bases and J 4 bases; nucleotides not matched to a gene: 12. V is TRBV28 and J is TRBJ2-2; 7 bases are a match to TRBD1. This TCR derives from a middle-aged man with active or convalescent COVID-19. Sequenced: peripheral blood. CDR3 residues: CASSSPSRQGPTGELFF. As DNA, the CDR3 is TGTGCCAGCAGTTCCCCCTCGCGACAGGGACCCACCGGGGAGCTGTTTTTT.